The 20 T cell receptor beta chains in this list originate from one sample, sequenced in a study of control samples from healthy donors and cancer patients. The protocol was immunoSEQ multiplex PCR, while the TCRdb copy is restricted to in-frame clones and leaves out a portion. The sample shows around 140,000 clones, 89% of them seen only once. The sample taken for sequencing was PBMCs. All receptors come from a man aged 50 or older with head and neck cancer.

J is TRBJ2-4 and V is TRBV28; D is perhaps TRBD1 or TRBD2 (5 bases each). This CDR3 has 14 residues. Germline CDR1 reads MDHEN; CDR2 reads SYDVKM. The V end lost 6 bases, the J end lost 3 bases, and 12 bases lay between the germline ends. The CDR3: CASSEGQHKNIQYF. CDR3 in DNA: TGTGCCAGCAGCGAGGGGCAACACAAAAACATTCAGTACTTC.

CDR3 bases: TGTGCCAGCAGCAAAGCGGGGAGGGGATATCTGGGGGAGCAGTACTTC. It codes for CASSKAGRGYLGEQYF. V gene TRBV21-1 combines with J gene TRBJ2-7; no check of the table's D call, TRBD2, against the DNA was made. TRBV21-1 is flagged as a pseudogene. This CDR3 has 16 amino acids.

This clone was counted only a few times. V gene TRBV2 combines with J gene TRBJ1-2; no definite D call. The V end lost 8 bases, the J end lost 8 bases, and 12 bases lay between the germline ends. CDR1 and CDR2 (germline): SNHLY, FYNNEI. The CDR3 totals 11 residues. The CDR3 nucleotides are TGTGCCAGCCGGGGAATGCGCGGCTACACCTTC. It is translated as CASRGMRGYTF.

CDR3 amino acids: CASSLAAYLVSSGANVLTF. The CDR3 DNA follows: TGTGCCAGCAGCTTAGCGGCCTACCTGGTCAGCTCTGGGGCCAACGTCCTGACTTTC. The chain carries TRBV7-8 and TRBJ2-6; D remains ambiguous. Trimming removed 0 bases at V and 0 bases at J, with 15 bases between. Germline loops: CDR1 SGHVS, CDR2 FQNEAQ. This CDR3 has 19 residues.

The chain couples TRBV6-1 to TRBJ2-7, with no clear D. CDR3 length: 15 amino acids. In germline, CDR1 is MNHNS, CDR2 SASEGT. V lost 1 base and J lost 0, with 10 bases in between. CDR3 nucleotide sequence: TGTGCCAGCAGTGAAGGGTTGGAAGCCTCCTACGAGCAGTACTTC. Its protein is CASSEGLEASYEQYF.

The rearrangement links TRBV5-1 to TRBJ1-3; TRBD1 aligns across 10 bases. Germline V lookup: CDR1 SGHRS, CDR2 YFSETQ. Trimming took 4 bases from V and 1 from J; bases not matched to a gene: 5. The CDR3 sequence is 16 residues long. The CDR3 DNA reads as TGCGCCAGCAGCCCCCTGGGACAGGGGTCTGGAAACACCATATATTTT. Translation gives CASSPLGQGSGNTIYF.

The rearrangement links TRBV6-4 to TRBJ2-1; 8 nucleotides align to TRBD2. The ends lost 2 bases at V and 3 bases at J; junction bases unmatched: 3. Germline values: CDR1 MRHNA, CDR2 SNTAGT. The CDR3 has 15 amino acids. CDR3 bases: TGTGCCAGCAGTGACGGGCTAGCGGGCTACAATGAGCAGTTCTTC. Protein: CASSDGLAGYNEQFF.

The rearrangement joins TRBV24-1 to TRBJ2-2; D is unclear. Trimming cost V 1 base and J 6 bases, with 8 bases left between them. Germline V gene lookup returns CDR1 KGHDR and CDR2 SFDVKD. The CDR3 is 14 amino acids. This chain's CDR3 is CATSDLGKAGELFF. DNA for the CDR3: TGTGCCACCAGTGATTTAGGGAAAGCCGGGGAGCTGTTTTTT.

The chain recombines TRBV5-1 with TRBJ2-5; D may be TRBD1 or TRBD2 (6 bases each). Germline CDR1 reads SGHRS; CDR2 reads YFSETQ. CDR3 length: 16 residues. V was trimmed by 0 bases and J by 4 bases, leaving 16 bases between them. The CDR3 reads CASSLAVIGGRETQYF. As DNA, the CDR3 is TGCGCCAGCAGCTTGGCCGTAATCGGGGGCCGAGAGACCCAGTACTTC.

Details on this clone: This specimen includes other DNA sequences encoding the same CDR3. The chain uses TRBV7-3 and TRBJ2-1; perhaps TRBD1 as D (6 bases). The CDR3 runs to 13 residues. V shed 5 bases and J shed 8 bases, with 13 bases lying between them. Per the germline V gene, CDR1 is SGHTA and CDR2 is FQGTGA. The CDR3 nucleotides are TGTGCCAGCAGCCAAGGGGGTCGGGATGAGCAGTTCTTC. Amino acid sequence: CASSQGGRDEQFF.

The CDR3 DNA is TGTGCCAGCAGCCCCGGGACAGGGGACTACGAGCAGTACTTC. Translated: CASSPGTGDYEQYF. The V gene is TRBV5-4, the J gene TRBJ2-7, with 10 bases fitting TRBD1. The CDR3 is 14 residues long. J lost 3 bases, V lost 4 bases, and 4 bases had no gene match. The germline V gene encodes CDR1 SGHNT and CDR2 YYREEE (reference sequence). Full variable domain (outside the CDR3, taken from reference TRBV5-4 and TRBJ2-7): ETGVTQSPTHLIKTRGQQVTLRCSSQSGHNTVSWYQQALGQGPQFIFQYYREEENGRGNFPPRFSGLQFPNYSSELNVNALELDDSALYLCASSPGTGDYEQYFGPGTRLTVT.

The chain joins TRBV30 to TRBJ1-1; 7 bases line up with TRBD1. The CDR3 runs 13 residues. Germline loops: CDR1 GTSNPN, CDR2 SVGIG (reference sequence). With 3 bases clipped from V and 7 bases from J, the junction kept 8 bases outside the gene matches. The CDR3 sequence: CAWRVTGRGEAFF. As DNA, the CDR3 is TGTGCCTGGAGAGTGACAGGGAGAGGTGAAGCTTTCTTT.

V is TRBV5-1 and J is TRBJ2-1; a weak D match, TRBD2 (6 bases). CDR3 length equals 13 residues. With 8 bases removed from V and 9 bases from J, the gap between germline ends came to 18 bases. Germline values: CDR1 SGHRS, CDR2 YFSETQ. The chain's CDR3 is CASSGEVWGEQFF. CDR3 nucleotides: TGCGCCAGTTCGGGAGAGGTCTGGGGTGAGCAGTTCTTC.

The chain is built from TRBV10-1 and TRBJ2-1; 7 bases are shared with TRBD2. CDR3 length equals 16 residues. Germline V gives CDR1 WNHNN, CDR2 SYGVQD (reference sequence). Trimming removed 3 bases from V and 6 bases from J; junction bases left unmatched: 11. The CDR3 sequence is CASSDGGVRIINEQFF. The CDR3 DNA reads as TGCGCCAGCAGTGATGGGGGGGTTAGGATCATCAATGAGCAGTTCTTC.

The chain links TRBV10-1 to TRBJ2-7; the match to TRBD2 covers 14 bases. The CDR3 length is 15 residues. The V gene end was trimmed by 4 bases and the J gene end by 5 bases; junction bases not matched to a gene: 4. Germline CDR1 and CDR2: WNHNN and SYGVQD (reference sequence). The chain's CDR3 is CASSGGLAGADEQYF. CDR3 DNA: TGCGCCAGCAGTGGGGGACTAGCGGGAGCCGACGAGCAGTACTTC.

The chain links TRBV7-9 to TRBJ1-1; D is ambiguous. Deletions cut 5 bases from V and 5 bases from J, with 12 bases between. Germline CDR1 reads SEHNR; CDR2 reads FQNEAQ (reference sequence). CDR3 length: 13 residues. The CDR3 here is CASSPGAGTEAFF. DNA of the CDR3: TGTGCCAGCAGCCCGGGTGCCGGGACTGAAGCTTTCTTT.

DNA of the CDR3: TGTGCCATCAGTGGACAGGGGTTGTACAATGAGCAGTTCTTC. Residues: CAISGQGLYNEQFF. The chain employs TRBV10-3 and TRBJ2-1; 8 bases fit TRBD1. The germline gives CDR1 ENHRY, CDR2 SYGVKD. Trimming took 4 bases from V and 4 from J; bases not matched to a gene: 3. The CDR3 has 14 residues.

This rearrangement joins TRBV7-9 to TRBJ2-3; 10 nucleotides match TRBD1. The trim removed 5 bases at V and 6 bases at J, leaving 11 bases unmatched. Germline CDR1 and CDR2: SEHNR and FQNEAQ (reference sequence). This CDR3 spans 16 amino acids. The CDR3 is CASSTRQGAFRDTQYF. CDR3 sequence (DNA): TGTGCCAGCAGCACCCGACAGGGGGCGTTCCGGGATACGCAGTATTTT.

CDR3 protein: CAIRGQEPQETQYF. CDR3 nucleotide sequence: TGTGCCATCAGGGGACAGGAGCCACAAGAGACCCAGTACTTC. The gene calls are TRBV10-3 and TRBJ2-5; TRBD1 matches 8 bases. CDR3 length: 14 residues. Trimming cost V 6 bases and J 2 bases; bases outside gene matches: 5. CDR1 is ENHRY, CDR2 SYGVKD, per germline.

The chain combines TRBV11-2 with TRBJ2-2; the D gene is possibly TRBD1 (6 bases). V was pared by 6 bases and J by 5 bases, with 13 bases between. Looked up from germline, CDR1 is SGHAT and CDR2 is FQNNGV. The CDR3 covers 14 residues. The CDR3 nucleotides read TGTGCCAGCAGGAGGACAGTTCGTACCGGGGAGCTGTTTTTT. Protein: CASRRTVRTGELFF.